Below, 28 T cell receptor beta chains from the same sample are listed, as sequenced in a study of shared T cell receptors in the human thymus. TCRdb's copy holds only in-frame clones and misses some; the assay was immunoSEQ multiplex PCR. The sample lists 650,000 to 950,000 clones, 80% to 90% occurring once. These same data were also listed under a study on human thymus T cells.

Sequencing input: thymocytes. These receptors all come from a girl under two years old with a congenital heart defect.

The chain joins TRBV4-3 to TRBJ2-7; D remains unclear. Germline loops: CDR1 LGHNA, CDR2 YSLEER. The CDR3 length is 14 residues. Trimming shortened V by 4 bases and J by 2 bases, and 12 bases separated the two germline ends. CDR3 sequence: CASSPEQDPYEQYF. The CDR3 nucleotides read TGCGCCAGCAGCCCAGAGCAGGATCCCTACGAGCAGTACTTC.

V usage is TRBV4-3 and J usage is TRBJ1-6, with no clear D. The V and J ends lost 0 bases and 7 bases respectively, with 10 bases between them. Looked up from germline, CDR1 is LGHNA and CDR2 is YSLEER. The CDR3 runs 15 residues. The CDR3 sequence: CASSQDREGNSPLHF. The CDR3, as DNA: TGCGCCAGCAGCCAAGATCGCGAGGGAAATTCACCCCTCCACTTT.

The rearrangement joins TRBV6-1 to TRBJ1-5, with 7 bases lining up with TRBD1. CDR1 is MNHNS, CDR2 SASEGT, per germline. V shed 8 bases, J shed 6 bases, and the junction held 10 bases outside the gene matches. The CDR3 totals 14 residues. CDR3: CASLGQAGSQPQHF. CDR3 nucleotides: TGTGCCAGCCTCGGACAGGCGGGTAGTCAGCCCCAGCATTTT.

The chain recombines TRBV7-2 with TRBJ1-3; D is unresolved. Trimming cost V 6 bases and J 1 base, with 10 bases left between them. Looked up from germline, CDR1 is SGHTA and CDR2 is FQGNSA. CDR3 length: 14 residues. CDR3 protein: CASSSGCSGNTIYF. CDR3 in DNA: TGTGCCAGCAGTTCGGGGTGTTCTGGAAACACCATATATTTT.

This clone turned up a few times. The chain couples TRBV15 to TRBJ2-1; D might be TRBD1 (6 bases). Germline V lookup: CDR1 LNHNV, CDR2 YYDKDF (reference sequence). The CDR3 sequence is 17 residues long. Between the trimmed V and J ends, which lost 1 base and 5 bases, there was a span of 18 bases. CDR3 in DNA: TGTGCCACCAGCAGAGGGCCCCGTAGGACAGAAAACAATGAGCAGTTCTTC. Protein: CATSRGPRRTENNEQFF.

A few counts support this clone. V usage is TRBV7-2 and J usage is TRBJ1-2; D is perhaps TRBD1 (5 bases). Looked up from germline, CDR1 is SGHTA and CDR2 is FQGNSA. CDR3 length equals 15 residues. Deletions cut 4 bases from V and 4 bases from J, with 16 bases between. CDR3 amino acids: CASSSGGLKFYGYTF. CDR3 bases: TGTGCCAGCAGCTCGGGGGGTCTGAAATTCTATGGCTACACCTTC.

The gene calls are TRBV29-1 and TRBJ1-1; D is possibly TRBD1 (6 bases). Trimming removed 3 bases at V and 1 base at J, with 30 bases between. The length of the CDR3 is 20 residues. From germline, CDR1 is SQVTM and CDR2 ANQGSEA. The CDR3 region is CSVEDGLRSGRGKGNTEAFF. The CDR3, as DNA: TGCAGCGTTGAGGACGGACTGCGGAGCGGTAGGGGGAAAGGGAACACTGAAGCTTTCTTT.

This CDR3 reads CASSQSPRTASYEQYF. DNA of the CDR3: TGTGCCAGCAGTCAATCTCCCCGGACAGCTTCCTACGAGCAGTACTTC. This chain joins TRBV2 and TRBJ2-7, with a possible D match to TRBD1 (6 bases). The CDR3 consists of 16 residues. The germline V gene encodes CDR1 SNHLY and CDR2 FYNNEI. Trimming removed 5 bases from V and 1 base from J, with 18 bases in between.

The rearrangement joins TRBV6-4 to TRBJ1-2; possibly TRBD1 for D (5 bases). CDR1 and CDR2 (germline): MRHNA, SNTAGT. The CDR3 runs 14 residues. V lost 8 bases to trimming and J lost 5 bases, with 18 bases between them. CDR3 in amino acids: CASGETVQQYGYTF. The CDR3 DNA is TGTGCCAGCGGAGAGACAGTACAACAATATGGCTACACCTTC.

The chain is built from TRBV5-1 and TRBJ2-1; tentatively, D is TRBD1 (6 bases). Trimming removed 3 bases from V and 0 bases from J, with 19 bases in between. CDR1 is SGHRS and CDR2 is YFSETQ in the germline V gene. There are 18 residues in the CDR3. The CDR3 DNA sequence: TGCGCCAGCAGCTCGATAAACAGGGCTCTCATCTCCTACAATGAGCAGTTCTTC. It encodes CASSSINRALISYNEQFF.

The chain is built from TRBV5-6 and TRBJ2-1, with 15 bases fitting TRBD2. Germline CDR1 reads SGHDT; CDR2 reads YYEEEE. This CDR3 spans 18 amino acids. With 0 bases clipped from V and 3 bases from J, the junction kept 4 bases outside the gene matches. The chain's CDR3 is CASSLEGLAGGFYNEQFF. The CDR3 coding sequence is TGTGCCAGCAGCTTGGAGGGACTAGCGGGGGGCTTCTACAATGAGCAGTTCTTC.

This rearrangement joins TRBV6-4 to TRBJ2-3; D gene uncertain. The CDR3 is 15 amino acids. Trimming removed 6 bases at V and 2 bases at J, with 15 bases between. CDR1 is MRHNA and CDR2 is SNTAGT in the germline V gene. The CDR3 reads CASSVNRLYTDTQYF. The CDR3 DNA follows: TGTGCCAGCAGCGTTAATCGACTGTACACAGATACGCAGTATTTT.

This chain links TRBV5-6 with TRBJ2-7; 9 bases agree with TRBD2. The CDR3 consists of 18 residues. Germline lookup yields CDR1 SGHDT and CDR2 YYEEEE. Unmatched junction bases numbered 17, after V lost 7 bases and J lost 0 bases. CDR3 nucleotide sequence: TGTGCCAGCGGGGATAGCGGGGGCCGCTCCCATAGCTCCTACGAGCAGTACTTC. It encodes CASGDSGGRSHSSYEQYF.

The chain carries TRBV7-2 and TRBJ1-3; 11 positions agree with TRBD1. CDR1 is SGHTA, CDR2 FQGNSA, per germline. With 5 bases clipped from V and 1 base from J, the junction kept 13 bases outside the gene matches. This CDR3 has 19 amino acids. CDR3 sequence: CASSPGTGGFEYSGNTIYF. The DNA of the CDR3 is TGTGCCAGCAGCCCAGGGACAGGGGGATTTGAGTATTCTGGAAACACCATATATTTT.

The CDR3 DNA reads TGTGCCAGCAGTCAGCGGCGACCAAGGGCTCAGCCCCAGCATTTT. As protein: CASSQRRPRAQPQHF. This rearrangement joins TRBV28 to TRBJ1-5; no reliable D call. V was pared by 5 bases and J by 6 bases, with 17 bases between. The CDR3 contains 15 residues. From germline, CDR1 is MDHEN and CDR2 SYDVKM.

The chain is built from TRBV7-6 and TRBJ1-6, with D unclear. The germline gives CDR1 SGHVS, CDR2 FNYEAQ. The CDR3 is made up of 13 amino acids. Trimming left V 2 bases short and J 6 bases short, with 5 bases between. The CDR3 protein is CASSLFGNSPLHF. CDR3 DNA sequence: TGTGCCAGCAGCTTATTCGGTAATTCACCCCTCCACTTT. Filled out from reference TRBV7-6 and TRBJ1-6, the complete variable domain reads GAGVSQSPRYKVTKRGQDVALRCDPISGHVSLYWYRQALGQGPEFLTYFNYEAQQDKSGLPNDRFSAERPEGSISTLTIQRTEQRDSAMYRCASSLFGNSPLHFGNGTRLTVT.

The chain uses TRBV15 and TRBJ2-1; TRBD2 matches 7 bases. V shed 5 bases, J shed 0 bases, and the junction held 7 bases outside the gene matches. Germline CDR1 reads LNHNV; CDR2 reads YYDKDF (reference sequence). The CDR3 runs to 16 residues. In DNA, the CDR3 is TGTGCCACCAGCGGCGTCCCTAGCGGCTCCTACAATGAGCAGTTCTTC. It codes for CATSGVPSGSYNEQFF. Combining the CDR3 with reference TRBV15 and TRBJ2-1 gives the whole variable domain DAMVIQNPRYQVTQFGKPVTLSCSQTLNHNVMYWYQQKSSQAPKLLFHYYDKDFNNEADTPDNFQSRRPNTSFCFLDIRSPGLGDTAMYLCATSGVPSGSYNEQFFGPGTRLTVL.

The chain links TRBV6-6 to TRBJ2-2; 11 bases fit TRBD1. V lost 8 bases to trimming and J lost 3 bases; unmatched junction nucleotides: 5. The V gene's germline CDR1 is MNHNY and CDR2 SVGAGI (reference sequence). The CDR3 spans 15 residues. The chain's CDR3 is CASARDRGYTGELFF. The CDR3 coding sequence is TGTGCCAGCGCCCGGGACAGGGGGTACACCGGGGAGCTGTTTTTT.

The V gene is TRBV29-1, the J gene TRBJ2-7; no clear D gene. CDR1 is SQVTM and CDR2 is ANQGSEA in the germline V gene. V was clipped by 7 bases and J by 0 bases, with 10 bases between them. CDR3 length equals 12 residues. CDR3 region: CSASYGSYEQYF. In DNA form, the CDR3 reads TGCAGCGCATCCTATGGCTCCTACGAGCAGTACTTC.

The V gene is TRBV28, the J gene TRBJ2-4, with 10 positions matching TRBD1. With 4 bases clipped from V and 4 bases from J, the junction kept 25 bases outside the gene matches. Germline CDR1 MDHEN, CDR2 SYDVKM. The CDR3 sequence is 22 residues long. The CDR3, as DNA: TGTGCCAGCAGTTGTGACAGGGGGCGCGTGGGATGGATGGACACGAAAAAAAACATTCAGTACTTC. Amino acid sequence: CASSCDRGRVGWMDTKKNIQYF.

V is TRBV4-1 and J is TRBJ1-6; D is unclear. CDR1 and CDR2 from the germline V gene are MGHRA and YSYEKL. There are 16 residues in the CDR3. The V end was cut by 2 bases, the J end by 2 bases, with 10 bases between. As DNA, the CDR3 is TGCGCCAGCAGCCAATGGCCTAGCCCCTATAATTCACCCCTCCACTTT. This translates into CASSQWPSPYNSPLHF.

The J gene is TRBJ1-1, the V gene TRBV7-6; D possibly corresponds to TRBD1 (5 bases). V lost 4 bases to trimming and J lost 0 bases, with 18 bases between them. Germline CDR1 and CDR2: SGHVS and FNYEAQ. This CDR3 is 17 amino acids long. CDR3 in amino acids: CASSSPGKGGMNTEAFF. CDR3 in DNA: TGTGCCAGCAGCTCACCAGGGAAGGGTGGAATGAACACTGAAGCTTTCTTT.

This clone was seen only once. V gene TRBV11-3 combines with J gene TRBJ2-5; 7 nucleotides agree with TRBD1. This CDR3 spans 15 amino acids. CDR1 and CDR2 from the germline V gene are SGHNT and YENEEA. The ends lost 1 base at V and 5 bases at J; junction bases unmatched: 7. For the CDR3, the DNA is TGTGCCAGCAGCTTAGGTGGGACAGAGTACGAGACCCAGTACTTC. It is translated as CASSLGGTEYETQYF.

A single count supports this clone. The chain combines TRBV5-8 with TRBJ2-7; D might be TRBD1 (6 bases). The germline gives CDR1 SGHTS, CDR2 YDEGEE. This CDR3 comprises 15 residues. Deletions cut 1 base from V and 2 bases from J, with 13 bases between. CDR3 bases: TGTGCCAGCAGCTTGAGGACAGCGGATACCTACGAGCAGTACTTC. Translating gives CASSLRTADTYEQYF.

The genes are TRBV27 and TRBJ1-4, with 10 bases fitting TRBD1. This CDR3 spans 18 amino acids. Germline assignment: CDR1 MNHEY and CDR2 SMNVEV (reference sequence). Unmatched junction bases numbered 12, after V lost 5 bases and J lost 3 bases. CDR3 nucleotides: TGTGCCAGCAGTCCGCTAAGGGACAGGGGCTCAGCTAATGAAAAACTGTTTTTT. Its translation is CASSPLRDRGSANEKLFF. Full variable domain (outside the CDR3, taken from reference TRBV27 and TRBJ1-4): EAQVTQNPRYLITVTGKKLTVTCSQNMNHEYMSWYRQDPGLGLRQIYYSMNVEVTDKGDVPEGYKVSRKEKRNFPLILESPSPNQTSLYFCASSPLRDRGSANEKLFFGSGTQLSVL.

This sequence joins TRBV6-5 and TRBJ2-5; 7 nucleotides align to TRBD1. J lost 4 bases, V lost 2 bases, and 10 bases had no gene match. CDR3 length: 16 amino acids. Germline loops: CDR1 MNHEY, CDR2 SVGAGI. CDR3 residues: CASSYIGPGGRETQYF. The CDR3 nucleotides read TGTGCCAGCAGTTACATCGGTCCAGGGGGACGAGAGACCCAGTACTTC.

This clone was seen only once. The chain uses TRBV4-1 and TRBJ1-1; D is unresolved. This CDR3 contains 14 residues. The V end was cut by 4 bases, the J end by 1 base, with 10 bases between. Germline V gene lookup returns CDR1 MGHRA and CDR2 YSYEKL. CDR3 region: CASSPKTENTEAFF. The DNA of the CDR3 is TGCGCCAGCAGCCCAAAAACAGAGAACACTGAAGCTTTCTTT.

This chain uses TRBV7-9 with TRBJ1-3, with D possibly being TRBD1 (5 bases). The CDR3 sequence is 15 residues long. Deletions cut 5 bases from V and 4 bases from J, with 15 bases between. The germline CDR1 and CDR2 sequences are SEHNR and FQNEAQ (reference sequence). CDR3 residues: CASSRPGQPGNTIYF. The DNA of the CDR3 is TGTGCCAGCAGCCGACCCGGACAACCGGGAAACACCATATATTTT.